The 29 T cell receptor beta chains given below trace back to one sample, sequenced in a study of T cell repertoires in cytomegalovirus infection. TCRdb ran MiXCR on the reads and lists one entry per CDR3 protein. Among approximately 730,000 distinct CDR3 sequences, roughly 36% were seen once, and the ten largest hold 15% to 20%. These receptors are not linked to any known antigen. The sequencing used cultured PBMCs, collected from culture after CMV antigen stimulation. These receptors were taken from a human donor in good health (CMV status not recorded). Some clones in this sample may be carry-over from other donors' samples.

Details on this clonotype: An end of the junction differs from the germline gene, which may be a read error. The rearrangement uses TRBV4-1 and TRBJ1-3; D gene uncertain. The germline gives CDR1 MGHRA, CDR2 YSYEKL. The CDR3 sequence is 16 residues long. The CDR3 bases are TGTGCCAGCAGCCAACAAACAGCTAGCTCTGGAAACACCATATATTTT. Protein sequence: CASSQQTASSGNTIYF.

V gene TRBV23-1 combines with J gene TRBJ1-1, with TRBD1 identical over 7 bases. TRBV23-1 is sorted into the ORF group, with uncertain function. The trim removed 10 bases at V and 1 base at J, leaving 15 bases unmatched. This CDR3 region has 16 residues. CDR3 sequence (DNA): TGCGCCAACAAAAGATATAGACAGGGATGGAACACTGAAGCTTTCTTT. It yields the protein CANKRYRQGWNTEAFF.

J is TRBJ2-5 and V is TRBV11-2, with D possibly matching TRBD1 (6 bases). The V and J ends lost 6 bases and 5 bases respectively, with 10 bases between them. Germline CDR1 is SGHAT and CDR2 is FQNNGV. The CDR3 runs to 12 residues. CDR3 sequence reads: CASRAGVETQYF. The CDR3 bases are TGTGCCAGCAGGGCAGGGGTCGAGACCCAGTACTTC.

This clonotype was seen only a few times. The chain employs TRBV20-1 and TRBJ2-3; 8 nucleotides line up with TRBD1. The CDR3 is 14 residues long. Trimming removed 2 bases from V and 1 base from J; junction bases left unmatched: 2. The V gene's germline CDR1 is DFQATT and CDR2 SNEGSKA (reference sequence). The CDR3 reads CSARRGQGTDTQYF. CDR3 nucleotide sequence: TGCAGTGCTAGAAGGGGACAGGGCACAGATACGCAGTATTTT.

V usage is TRBV20-1 and J usage is TRBJ1-1, with 7 bases fitting TRBD1. The V and J ends lost 4 bases and 5 bases, in that order; junction bases with no gene match: 7. The CDR3 runs to 13 residues. Germline CDR1 reads DFQATT; CDR2 reads SNEGSKA (reference sequence). CDR3 amino acids: CSAKEGAFTEAFF. CDR3 DNA: TGCAGTGCTAAGGAGGGGGCATTTACTGAAGCTTTCTTT.

This clonotype was observed a handful of times. The chain links TRBV19 to TRBJ2-1; 9 bases fit TRBD2. Per the germline V gene, CDR1 is LNHDA and CDR2 is SQIVND (reference sequence). Losses at the gene ends were 6 bases for V and 0 bases for J; bases not matched to a gene: 6. The CDR3 is 16 amino acids. The CDR3 spells CASRGLAGYSYNEQFF. CDR3 nucleotide sequence: TGTGCCAGTAGAGGTCTAGCGGGGTACTCCTACAATGAGCAGTTCTTC. Looking up the rest from reference TRBV19 and TRBJ2-1 gives the full variable domain: DGGITQSPKYLFRKEGQNVTLSCEQNLNHDAMYWYRQDPGQGLRLIYYSQIVNDFQKGDIAEGYSVSREKKESFPLTVTSAQKNPTAFYLCASRGLAGYSYNEQFFGPGTRLTVL.

This clonotype has only a few counts. The V gene is TRBV6-6, the J gene TRBJ2-7, with 8 bases matching TRBD1. The CDR3 totals 14 residues. Per the germline V gene, CDR1 is MNHNY and CDR2 is SVGAGI (reference sequence). V gave up 6 bases and J gave up 1 base; unmatched junction bases: 5. The CDR3 protein is CASSRTGNSYEQYF. The CDR3 DNA sequence: TGTGCCAGCAGCAGGACAGGGAATTCCTACGAGCAGTACTTC.

This clonotype was found a few times. The CDR3, as DNA: TGTGCCAGCAGCCCGCAGGCGGTAGCGGGAGGTTACAATGAGCAGTTCTTC. As protein: CASSPQAVAGGYNEQFF. The V gene is TRBV7-8, the J gene TRBJ2-1, with 10 bases identical to TRBD2. J was trimmed by 4 bases and V by 5 bases; bases with no gene match: 11. CDR3 size: 17 residues. Germline V gives CDR1 SGHVS, CDR2 FQNEAQ.

The rearrangement uses TRBV19 and TRBJ2-7; D tentatively reads TRBD1 or TRBD2 (5 bases each). Germline V gives CDR1 LNHDA, CDR2 SQIVND (reference sequence). Deletions cut 1 base from V and 4 bases from J, with 11 bases between. The length of the CDR3 is 14 residues. The CDR3 DNA reads TGTGCCAGTAGTATAGCCGGGGACCAATACGAGCAGTACTTC. It encodes CASSIAGDQYEQYF.

This chain connects TRBV5-1 to TRBJ2-7, with TRBD1 matching over 7 bases. There are 15 residues in the CDR3. V was clipped by 4 bases and J by 3 bases; unmatched bases: 10. Per germline, CDR1 SGHRS and CDR2 YFSETQ. CDR3 region: CASSLRSTGFYEQYF. The CDR3 DNA follows: TGCGCCAGCAGCCTACGATCGACAGGGTTCTACGAGCAGTACTTC.

This clonotype was seen a handful of times. The V and J genes are TRBV4-3 and TRBJ2-1, with 8 bases that match TRBD1. The germline gives CDR1 LGHNA, CDR2 YSLEER. This CDR3 comprises 15 residues. Unmatched junction bases numbered 7, after V lost 4 bases and J lost 5 bases. The chain's CDR3 is CASSRRDRWDNEQFF. The CDR3 nucleotides read TGCGCCAGCAGCCGTCGGGACAGGTGGGACAATGAGCAGTTCTTC.

This clonotype came up a few times. The chain links TRBV7-2 to TRBJ2-3; D gene unclear. The length of the CDR3 is 14 residues. The germline V and J ends were trimmed by 6 bases and 6 bases, with 16 bases remaining between them. The germline gives CDR1 SGHTA, CDR2 FQGNSA. The DNA of the CDR3 is TGTGCCAGCAGTCATAAGGATTCCGGGGATACGCAGTATTTT. It translates to CASSHKDSGDTQYF.

J is TRBJ2-6 and V is TRBV6-2 or TRBV6-3, with D uncertain. The CDR3 is 14 amino acids. The ends were cut back, 4 bases at V and 2 bases at J, with 6 bases in the middle. Germline CDR1 is MNHEY and CDR2 is SVGEGT. CDR3 coding DNA: TGTGCCAGCAGTTGGTTCGCTGGGGCCAACGTCCTGACTTTC. Translation: CASSWFAGANVLTF.

This chain connects TRBV7-2 to TRBJ1-1; 8 bases fit TRBD1. The CDR3 contains 16 residues. Germline CDR1 reads SGHTA; CDR2 reads FQGNSA. V lost 2 bases, J lost 1 base, and 6 bases stayed unmatched. CDR3 DNA: TGTGCCAGCAGCTTACCCCAGGGGGCGTGGAACACTGAAGCTTTCTTT. Translating it yields CASSLPQGAWNTEAFF.

The rearrangement uses TRBV5-1 and TRBJ1-2; D perhaps matches TRBD1 (5 bases). V lost 5 bases and J lost 8, with 13 bases in between. This CDR3 is built from 12 residues. Looked up from germline, CDR1 is SGHRS and CDR2 is YFSETQ. The CDR3: CASSGRRQGYTF. The CDR3 DNA reads TGCGCCAGCAGTGGTCGCCGACAGGGCTACACCTTC. The whole variable domain, remainder taken from reference TRBV5-1 and TRBJ1-2, is KAGVTQTPRYLIKTRGQQVTLSCSPISGHRSVSWYQQTPGQGLQFLFEYFSETQRNKGNFPGRFSGRQFSNSRSEMNVSTLELGDSALYLCASSGRRQGYTFGSGTRLTVV.

This clonotype was picked up a small number of times. V usage is TRBV18 and J usage is TRBJ1-1; 11 nucleotides align to TRBD1. Trimming removed 1 base from V and 0 bases from J; junction bases left unmatched: 4. CDR1 and CDR2 from the germline V gene are KGHSH and LQKENI. The CDR3 length is 17 residues. This CDR3 reads CASSPRTGGGLNTEAFF. Written as DNA, the CDR3 is TGTGCCAGCTCACCACGGACAGGGGGCGGGTTGAACACTGAAGCTTTCTTT.

The V and J genes are TRBV5-1 and TRBJ1-2; D unresolved. Per the germline V gene, CDR1 is SGHRS and CDR2 is YFSETQ. The CDR3 covers 16 residues. V was cut by 0 bases and J by 2 bases, with 14 bases left in between. In nucleotides, the CDR3 is TGCGCCAGCAGCTTGGATGGTTTAGGTATCAACTATGGCTACACCTTC. This sequence encodes CASSLDGLGINYGYTF.

This clonotype occurred a few times. The chain carries TRBV6-1 and TRBJ1-3; D ambiguous. Between the trimmed V and J ends, which lost 8 bases and 0 bases, there was a span of 8 bases. The germline V gene encodes CDR1 MNHNS and CDR2 SASEGT. The length of the CDR3 is 13 residues. DNA for the CDR3: TGTGCCAGCCTCACGAGCTCTGGAAACACCATATATTTT. Its protein product is CASLTSSGNTIYF.

This clonotype was observed a few times. J is TRBJ1-4 and V is TRBV28; D gene unclear. The V gene lost 10 bases and the J gene lost 4 bases, with 16 bases spanning the gap. This CDR3 has 14 amino acids. Germline V gene lookup returns CDR1 MDHEN and CDR2 SYDVKM. CDR3 sequence: CATSRGGHNEKLFF. The CDR3 nucleotides are TGTGCCACCTCACGTGGAGGGCATAATGAAAAACTGTTTTTT. The full variable domain, in which reference TRBV28 and TRBJ1-4 provide the parts outside the CDR3, is DVKVTQSSRYLVKRTGEKVFLECVQDMDHENMFWYRQDPGLGLRLIYFSYDVKMKEKGDIPEGYSVSREKKERFSLILESASTNQTSMYLCATSRGGHNEKLFFGSGTQLSVL.

This clonotype has just a few counts. The chain has TRBV20-1 and TRBJ2-1; TRBD2 is a possible D gene (6 bases). The CDR3 runs to 14 residues. Trimming left V 6 bases short and J 0 bases short, with 12 bases between. The germline V gene has CDR1 DFQATT and CDR2 SNEGSKA (reference sequence). The CDR3 coding sequence is TGCAGTGCAGAGGGACTGAGCTCCTACAATGAGCAGTTCTTC. This translates into CSAEGLSSYNEQFF.

The V gene is TRBV2, the J gene TRBJ2-2; possible D gene TRBD2, 5 bases. This CDR3 comprises 17 residues. Germline V gives CDR1 SNHLY, CDR2 FYNNEI. V lost 2 bases, J lost 1 base, and 14 bases lay in between. The CDR3 loop reads CASSELDSWLNTGELFF. In DNA form, the CDR3 reads TGTGCCAGCAGTGAACTGGACTCTTGGTTGAACACCGGGGAGCTGTTTTTT.

This clonotype was detected many times. This chain joins TRBV7-2 and TRBJ2-7, with 7 bases identical to TRBD1. The CDR3 spans 14 residues. Unmatched junction bases numbered 6, after V lost 5 bases and J lost 2 bases. The germline V gene has CDR1 SGHTA and CDR2 FQGNSA. The CDR3 nucleotides read TGTGCCAGCAGCCCGACAGGGTCTCCCTACGAGCAGTACTTC. This encodes CASSPTGSPYEQYF.

This clonotype was observed at least ten times. This chain connects TRBV7-2 to TRBJ1-5; D remains unclear. Trimming cost V 5 bases and J 3 bases, with 8 bases left between them. CDR1 and CDR2 (germline): SGHTA, FQGNSA. This CDR3 has 13 residues. The CDR3 DNA reads as TGTGCCAGCAGCCCCGGATACAATCAGCCCCAGCATTTT. Protein: CASSPGYNQPQHF.

This chain uses TRBV12-3 or TRBV12-4 with TRBJ1-4; D possibly corresponds to TRBD1 (6 bases). The CDR3 has 17 residues. Trimming stripped 4 bases from V and 1 base from J, with 16 bases between. The CDR3 loop reads CASSWVGGRVTNEKLFF. The DNA for the CDR3 is TGTGCCAGCAGTTGGGTTGGGGGGCGCGTAACTAATGAAAAACTGTTTTTT.

The chain employs TRBV5-4 and TRBJ2-1; 11 bases align to TRBD2. The CDR3 has 17 amino acids. Germline V CDR1 and CDR2: SGHNT, YYREEE (reference sequence). The J segment lost 0 bases and the V segment lost 4 bases, leaving 6 bases of the junction unmatched. CDR3 DNA: TGTGCCAGCAGCCCGGGACTAGCGGTGAGCTCCTACAATGAGCAGTTCTTC. It specifies CASSPGLAVSSYNEQFF.

V gene TRBV20-1 combines with J gene TRBJ2-7; D is uncertain. CDR1 and CDR2 (germline): DFQATT, SNEGSKA (reference sequence). Trimming took 1 base from V and 4 from J, leaving 17 bases between them. The CDR3 covers 15 residues. CDR3 amino acids: CSARGRALGKYEQYF. In DNA form, the CDR3 reads TGCAGTGCTAGAGGGCGAGCCCTAGGCAAATACGAGCAGTACTTC.

This clonotype has a count of ten or more. The rearrangement links TRBV7-2 to TRBJ2-7; 7 bases align to TRBD1. With 4 bases clipped from V and 5 bases from J, the junction kept 8 bases outside the gene matches. Germline V CDR1 and CDR2: SGHTA, FQGNSA. The CDR3 is 14 residues long. CDR3 nucleotide sequence: TGTGCCAGCAGCTATAAAACAGGGGTCCACGAGCAGTACTTC. Its protein product is CASSYKTGVHEQYF.

V gene TRBV2 combines with J gene TRBJ1-3; possibly TRBD1 for D (6 bases). The V gene's germline CDR1 is SNHLY and CDR2 FYNNEI. CDR3 length equals 16 residues. V lost 1 base to trimming and J lost 4 bases, with 14 bases between them. The chain's CDR3 is CASSEGGGAGGNTIYF. The CDR3 nucleotides read TGTGCCAGCAGTGAAGGCGGGGGCGCAGGAGGAAACACCATATATTTT. Combining the CDR3 with reference TRBV2 and TRBJ1-3 gives the whole variable domain EPEVTQTPSHQVTQMGQEVILRCVPISNHLYFYWYRQILGQKVEFLVSFYNNEISEKSEIFDDQFSVERPDGSNFTLKIRSTKLEDSAMYFCASSEGGGAGGNTIYFGEGSWLTVV.

This clonotype was counted only a few times. V is TRBV20-1 and J is TRBJ2-1; unclear D gene. This CDR3 comprises 12 residues. V was shortened by 6 bases and J by 6 bases, with 12 bases between the two germline ends. Germline CDR1 reads DFQATT; CDR2 reads SNEGSKA (reference sequence). The CDR3 bases are TGCAGTGCCGCTAGACAAACCAATGAGCAGTTCTTC. Translation gives CSAARQTNEQFF.